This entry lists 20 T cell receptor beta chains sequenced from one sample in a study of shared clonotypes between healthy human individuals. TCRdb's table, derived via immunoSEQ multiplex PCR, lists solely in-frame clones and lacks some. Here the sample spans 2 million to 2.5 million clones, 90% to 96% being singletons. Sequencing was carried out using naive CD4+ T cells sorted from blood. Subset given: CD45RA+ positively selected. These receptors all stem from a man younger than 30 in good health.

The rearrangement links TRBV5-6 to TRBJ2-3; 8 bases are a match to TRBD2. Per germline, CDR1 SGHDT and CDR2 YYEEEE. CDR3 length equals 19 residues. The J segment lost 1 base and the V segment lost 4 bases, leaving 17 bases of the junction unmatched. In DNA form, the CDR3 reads TGTGCCAGCAGCGCCGGTATTTCCCTCTCGCGGGGGGGCACAGATACGCAGTATTTT. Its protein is CASSAGISLSRGGTDTQYF. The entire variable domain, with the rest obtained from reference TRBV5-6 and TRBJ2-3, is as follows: DAGVTQSPTHLIKTRGQQVTLRCSPKSGHDTVSWYQQALGQGPQFIFQYYEEEERQRGNFPDRFSGHQFPNYSSELNVNALLLGDSALYLCASSAGISLSRGGTDTQYFGPGTRLTVL.

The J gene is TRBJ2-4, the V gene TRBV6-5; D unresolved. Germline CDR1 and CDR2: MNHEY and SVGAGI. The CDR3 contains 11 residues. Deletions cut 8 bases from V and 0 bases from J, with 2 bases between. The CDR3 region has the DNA TGTGCCAGCCTAGCCAAAAACATTCAGTACTTC. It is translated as CASLAKNIQYF.

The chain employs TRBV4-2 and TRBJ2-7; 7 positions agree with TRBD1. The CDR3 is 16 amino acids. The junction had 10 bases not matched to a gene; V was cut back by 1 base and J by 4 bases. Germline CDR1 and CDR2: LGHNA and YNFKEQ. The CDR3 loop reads CASSQASGQVGYEQYF. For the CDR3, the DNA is TGTGCCAGCAGCCAAGCATCTGGACAGGTAGGGTACGAGCAGTACTTC.

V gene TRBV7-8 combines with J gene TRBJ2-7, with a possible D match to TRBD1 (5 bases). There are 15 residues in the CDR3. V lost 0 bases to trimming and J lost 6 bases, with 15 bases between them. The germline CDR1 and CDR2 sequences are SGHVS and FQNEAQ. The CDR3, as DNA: TGTGCCAGCAGCTTAGCGCAGGGTCTGGTGAGCGAGCAGTACTTC. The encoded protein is CASSLAQGLVSEQYF. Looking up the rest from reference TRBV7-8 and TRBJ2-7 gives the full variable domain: GAGVSQSPRYKVAKRGQDVALRCDPISGHVSLFWYQQALGQGPEFLTYFQNEAQLDKSGLPSDRFFAERPEGSVSTLKIQRTQQEDSAVYLCASSLAQGLVSEQYFGPGTRLTVT.

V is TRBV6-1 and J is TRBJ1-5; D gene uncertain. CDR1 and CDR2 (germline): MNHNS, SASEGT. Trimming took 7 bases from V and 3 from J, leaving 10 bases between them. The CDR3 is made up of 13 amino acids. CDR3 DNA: TGTGCCAGCATGGAGAGCATCAATCAGCCCCAGCATTTT. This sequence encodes CASMESINQPQHF.

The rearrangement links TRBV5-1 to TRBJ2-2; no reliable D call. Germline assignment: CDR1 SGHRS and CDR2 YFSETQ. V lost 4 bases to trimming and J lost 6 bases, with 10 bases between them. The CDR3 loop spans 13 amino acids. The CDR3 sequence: CASSHSFAGELFF. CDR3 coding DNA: TGCGCCAGCAGCCATTCATTCGCCGGGGAGCTGTTTTTT.

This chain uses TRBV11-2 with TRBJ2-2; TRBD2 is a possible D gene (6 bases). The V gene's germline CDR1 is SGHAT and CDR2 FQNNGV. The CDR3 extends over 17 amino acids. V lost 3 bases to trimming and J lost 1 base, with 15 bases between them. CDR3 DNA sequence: TGTGCCAGCAGCTTGGGTAGGGGACTCAGGAACACCGGGGAGCTGTTTTTT. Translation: CASSLGRGLRNTGELFF.

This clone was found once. The CDR3 is CASSPKVGPAGGELFF. DNA of the CDR3: TGTGCCAGCAGCCCCAAGGTGGGGCCGGCCGGCGGGGAGCTGTTTTTT. This sequence joins TRBV11-3 and TRBJ2-2; D is perhaps TRBD1 (5 bases). Germline assignment: CDR1 SGHNT and CDR2 YENEEA. Trimming took 5 bases from V and 7 from J, leaving 20 bases between them. The CDR3 covers 16 residues.

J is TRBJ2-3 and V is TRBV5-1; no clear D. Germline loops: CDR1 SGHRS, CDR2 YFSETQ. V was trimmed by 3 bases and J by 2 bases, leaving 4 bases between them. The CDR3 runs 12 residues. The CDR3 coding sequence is TGCGCCAGCAGCTACCTCACAGATACGCAGTATTTT. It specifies CASSYLTDTQYF.

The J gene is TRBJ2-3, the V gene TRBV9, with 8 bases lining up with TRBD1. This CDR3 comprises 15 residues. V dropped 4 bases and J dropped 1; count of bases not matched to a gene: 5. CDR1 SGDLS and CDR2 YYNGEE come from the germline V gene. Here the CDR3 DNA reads TGTGCCAGCAGCTACGGACAGGGAGGCACAGATACGCAGTATTTT. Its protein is CASSYGQGGTDTQYF.

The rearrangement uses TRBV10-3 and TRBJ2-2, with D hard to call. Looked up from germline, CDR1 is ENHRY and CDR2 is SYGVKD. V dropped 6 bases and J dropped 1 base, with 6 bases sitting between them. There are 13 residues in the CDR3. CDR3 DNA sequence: TGTGCCATCAGCTCGGGGAACACCGGGGAGCTGTTTTTT. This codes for CAISSGNTGELFF.

The CDR3 loop is CASSRSTGTGDTGELFF. The CDR3 nucleotides read TGTGCCAGCAGCCGCAGCACCGGGACAGGGGACACCGGGGAGCTGTTTTTT. The rearrangement uses TRBV5-4 and TRBJ2-2, with 10 nucleotides matching TRBD1. Per germline, CDR1 SGHNT and CDR2 YYREEE (reference sequence). The J segment lost 3 bases and the V segment lost 4 bases, leaving 9 bases of the junction unmatched. The CDR3 loop spans 17 amino acids.

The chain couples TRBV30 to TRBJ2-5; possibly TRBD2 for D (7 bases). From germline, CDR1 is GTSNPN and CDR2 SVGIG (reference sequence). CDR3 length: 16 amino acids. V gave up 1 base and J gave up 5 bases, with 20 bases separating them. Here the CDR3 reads CAWSGGEGRGGETQYF. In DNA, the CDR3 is TGTGCCTGGAGTGGTGGGGAAGGCAGGGGAGGGGAGACCCAGTACTTC.

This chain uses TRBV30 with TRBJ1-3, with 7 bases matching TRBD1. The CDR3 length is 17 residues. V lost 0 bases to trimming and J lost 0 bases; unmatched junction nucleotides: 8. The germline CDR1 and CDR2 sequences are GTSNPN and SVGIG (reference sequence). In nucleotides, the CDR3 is TGTGCCTGGAGTGTAGAAAGTAGGGGGCCCTCTGGAAACACCATATATTTT. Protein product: CAWSVESRGPSGNTIYF.

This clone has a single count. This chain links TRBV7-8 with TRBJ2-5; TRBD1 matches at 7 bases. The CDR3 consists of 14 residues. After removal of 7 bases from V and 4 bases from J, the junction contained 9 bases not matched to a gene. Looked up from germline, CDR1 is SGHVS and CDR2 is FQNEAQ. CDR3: CASTLRDSRETQYF. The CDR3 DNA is TGTGCCAGCACCCTCCGGGACAGTCGAGAGACCCAGTACTTC.

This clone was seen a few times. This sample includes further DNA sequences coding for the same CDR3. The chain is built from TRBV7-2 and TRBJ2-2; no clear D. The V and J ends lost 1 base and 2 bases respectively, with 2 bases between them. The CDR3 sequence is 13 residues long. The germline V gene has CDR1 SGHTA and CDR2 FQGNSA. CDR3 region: CASSLGNTGELFF. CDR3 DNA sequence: TGTGCCAGCAGCTTAGGAAACACCGGGGAGCTGTTTTTT.

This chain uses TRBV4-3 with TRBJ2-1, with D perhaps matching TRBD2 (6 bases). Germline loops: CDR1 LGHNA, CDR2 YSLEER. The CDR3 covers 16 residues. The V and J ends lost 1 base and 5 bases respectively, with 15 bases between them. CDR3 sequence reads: CASSQADGLKNNEQFF. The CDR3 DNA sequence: TGCGCCAGCAGCCAAGCCGATGGACTAAAGAACAATGAGCAGTTCTTC.

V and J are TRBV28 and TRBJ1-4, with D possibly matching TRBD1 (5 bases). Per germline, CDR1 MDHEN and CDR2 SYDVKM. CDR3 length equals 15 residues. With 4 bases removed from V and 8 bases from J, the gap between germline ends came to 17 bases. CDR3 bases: TGTGCCAGCAGTTCTATGTTGGACGGGGGGGAAAAACTGTTTTTT. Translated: CASSSMLDGGEKLFF.

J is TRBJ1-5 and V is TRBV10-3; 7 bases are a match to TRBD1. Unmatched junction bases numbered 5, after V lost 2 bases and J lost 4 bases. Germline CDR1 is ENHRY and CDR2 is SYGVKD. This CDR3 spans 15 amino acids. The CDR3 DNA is TGTGCCATCAGTGAGAAGGGGGCAGGGAATCAGCCCCAGCATTTT. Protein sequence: CAISEKGAGNQPQHF.

The CDR3, as DNA: TGTGCCACCAGCAAACAGACAGGGGGCTCTGGAAACACCATATATTTT. This gives the protein CATSKQTGGSGNTIYF. The chain recombines TRBV15 with TRBJ1-3; 9 bases fit TRBD1. The CDR3 runs 16 residues. CDR1 and CDR2 from the germline V gene are LNHNV and YYDKDF (reference sequence). Unmatched junction bases numbered 4, after V lost 4 bases and J lost 0 bases.